The rows below give T cell receptor beta chains drawn from one sample of a study of vaccination and CD4 T cells after COVID-19. Their cognate antigens are unknown. MiXCR was run by TCRdb on the PCR reads, yielding one entry per CDR3 protein. The sample records some 10,000 distinct CDR3 sequences, approximately 60% being singletons. Sequences were obtained from CD4+ T cells from blood, cultured in vitro. The receptors here all came from a human donor in good health. CDR3s include the opening cysteine and the closing phenylalanine or tryptophan. The D gene is left open where the match is weak. Only some rows state a clone size, as once, few, many or a class for expanded clones.

abundance,v_gene,j_gene,d_gene,CDR3aa,CDR3nt
-,TRBV6-2/TRBV6-3,TRBJ1-2,TRBD1,CASSTDRVSHGYTF,TGTGCCAGCAGTACCGACAGGGTATCGCACGGCTACACCTTC
-,TRBV5-1,TRBJ1-1,-,CASSFGTQNTEAFF,TGCGCCAGCAGCTTCGGGACCCAGAACACTGAAGCTTTCTTT
-,TRBV12-3/TRBV12-4,TRBJ2-3,TRBD1,CASSPGTGSRTDTQYF,TGTGCCAGCAGCCCCGGGACAGGGAGTCGCACAGATACGCAGTATTTT
-,TRBV6-1,TRBJ1-5,TRBD1,CASRGTGPSNQPQHF,TGTGCCAGCAGAGGGACAGGTCCTAGCAATCAGCCCCAGCATTTT
-,TRBV28,TRBJ2-5,TRBD2,CASSLPSGAFEETQYF,TGTGCCAGCAGTTTACCTAGCGGGGCGTTTGAAGAGACCCAGTACTTC
few,TRBV5-8,TRBJ2-2,-,CASSLFIGANTGELFF,TGTGCCAGCAGCTTGTTCATCGGGGCGAACACCGGGGAGCTGTTTTTT
-,TRBV19,TRBJ1-1,-,CASSIVGVNTEAFF,TGTGCCAGTAGTATAGTTGGGGTGAACACTGAAGCTTTCTTT
-,TRBV27,TRBJ1-1,TRBD1,CASRDRGEGRAFF,TGTGCCAGCAGGGACAGGGGAGAAGGAAGAGCTTTCTTT
-,TRBV5-1,TRBJ2-7,-,CASSWGHVETYEQYF,TGCGCCAGCAGCTGGGGACACGTAGAAACCTACGAGCAGTACTTC
few,TRBV7-7,TRBJ2-5,-,CASSLGAGETQYF,TGTGCCAGCAGCTTAGGTGCGGGAGAGACCCAGTACTTC
large,TRBV5-6,TRBJ1-2,TRBD1,CASSLRAGGLGYTF,TGTGCCAGCAGCCTACGCGCAGGGGGCCTTGGCTACACCTTC
-,TRBV6-1,TRBJ2-5,-,CAARRGLIETQYF,TGTGCAGCAAGGAGAGGGTTGATTGAGACCCAGTACTTC
-,TRBV6-1,TRBJ1-2,-,CASSRGAPNYGYTF,TGTGCCAGCAGCCGGGGAGCCCCTAACTATGGCTACACCTTC
few,TRBV27,TRBJ2-7,TRBD2,CASSTRLAGGSYEQYF,TGTGCCAGCAGTACCCGACTAGCGGGAGGCTCCTACGAGCAGTACTTC
-,TRBV7-9,TRBJ2-6,TRBD1,CASSSRAGGSGANVLTF,TGTGCCAGCAGCTCTCGAGCAGGGGGCTCTGGGGCCAACGTCCTGACTTTC
-,TRBV10-3,TRBJ1-1,-,CAISEFGGYTEAFF,TGTGCCATCAGTGAGTTCGGGGGCTACACTGAAGCTTTCTTT
-,TRBV7-5,TRBJ2-5,-,CISVSEAYTSGGEETQYF,-
-,TRBV19,TRBJ2-3,-,CASSDRFGQYF,TGTGCCAGTAGTGATAGGTTTGGGCAGTATTTT
-,TRBV2,TRBJ1-2,TRBD1,CASIRTGDGYTF,TGTGCCAGCATCCGGACAGGGGATGGCTACACCTTC
-,TRBV6-1,TRBJ1-2,TRBD1,CASGRQPPGQPSKNYGYTF,TGTGCCAGTGGGCGGCAGCCCCCGGGACAGCCCTCAAAGAACTATGGCTACACCTTC
-,TRBV6-1,TRBJ1-1,TRBD1,CASSTRTGASTEAFF,TGTGCCAGCAGTACAAGGACAGGGGCGAGCACTGAAGCTTTCTTT
-,TRBV19,TRBJ2-3,TRBD2,CASTRLAGIDTQYF,TGTGCCAGTACTAGACTAGCGGGAATAGATACGCAGTATTTT
once,TRBV9,TRBJ2-3,-,CASSPGTFSLPSTDTQYF,TGTGCCAGCAGCCCCGGGACCTTCTCACTCCCAAGCACAGATACGCAGTATTTT
-,TRBV5-1,TRBJ2-1,TRBD2,CASSFTGGSSYNEQFF,TGCGCCAGCAGCTTTACGGGGGGAAGCTCCTACAATGAGCAGTTCTTC
-,TRBV19,TRBJ1-5,-,CASSIGGNYQPQHF,TGTGCCAGTAGTATCGGGGGAAACTATCAGCCCCAGCATTTT
few,TRBV18,TRBJ2-7,-,CASSPPGDLWSYEQYF,TGTGCCAGCTCACCACCCGGGGACCTTTGGTCCTACGAGCAGTACTTC
-,TRBV11-2,TRBJ2-5,-,CASSLGEVAGETQYF,TGTGCCAGCAGCTTAGGAGAGGTAGCCGGGGAGACCCAGTACTTC
-,TRBV20-1,TRBJ2-1,TRBD2,CSARDLREGSLNEQFF,TGCAGTGCTAGAGATCTCCGGGAGGGCTCGTTAAATGAGCAGTTCTTC
-,TRBV20-1,TRBJ2-3,-,CSASLGAGDTDTQYF,TGCAGTGCTAGTTTGGGGGCCGGAGACACAGATACGCAGTATTTT
-,TRBV28,TRBJ1-1,-,CASSLGVVPRAEAFF,TGTGCCAGCAGTTTAGGAGTGGTGCCACGGGCTGAAGCTTTCTTT
-,TRBV20-1,TRBJ1-5,-,CSAIARGYQPQHF,TGCAGTGCTATAGCCAGGGGATACCAGCCCCAGCATTTT
few,TRBV20-1,TRBJ1-4,-,CSAGLNEKLFF,TGCAGTGCAGGGTTAAATGAAAAACTGTTTTTT
-,TRBV21-1,TRBJ1-6,-,CASSMIGVEGNSPLHF,TGTGCCAGCAGCATGATAGGGGTAGAGGGTAATTCACCCCTCCACTTT